This T cell receptor (beta chain) was recovered during a study of T cell repertoires in cytomegalovirus infection. TCRdb re-called the reads with MiXCR, one entry per CDR3 protein. The data contain 200,000 to 300,000 distinct CDR3 sequences, 9% to 15% of them seen just once; the ten biggest clones take up 1.5% to 2%. Regarding the study as a whole: Adding up the frequency of public TCR beta families identified people who carried CMV plus the relevant HLA.

There are 14 residues in the CDR3. V lost 3 bases and J lost 7, with 12 bases in between. As for this clonotype: Its antigen is still unknown.

The source material was PBMCs. The V call is TRBV12-3 or TRBV12-4, the J call TRBJ2-2; the D call may be TRBD1 or TRBD2 (5 bases each). This sequence was found in a human donor in good health (CMV status not recorded). Some clones in this sample may be carry-over from other donors' samples. CDR3 DNA: TGTGCCAGCAGTTTGGGGGAGCCGGGCGGGGAGCTGTTTTTT. This encodes CASSLGEPGGELFF.